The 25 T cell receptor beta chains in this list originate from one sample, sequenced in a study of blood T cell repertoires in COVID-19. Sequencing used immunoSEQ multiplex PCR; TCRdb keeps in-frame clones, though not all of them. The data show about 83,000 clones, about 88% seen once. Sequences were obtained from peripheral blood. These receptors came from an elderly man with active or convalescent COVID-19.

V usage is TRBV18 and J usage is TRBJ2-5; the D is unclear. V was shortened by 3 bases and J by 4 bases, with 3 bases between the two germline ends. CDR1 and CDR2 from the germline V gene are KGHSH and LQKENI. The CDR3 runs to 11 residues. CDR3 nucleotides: TGTGCCAGCTCACCGCGAGAGACCCAGTACTTC. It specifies CASSPRETQYF.

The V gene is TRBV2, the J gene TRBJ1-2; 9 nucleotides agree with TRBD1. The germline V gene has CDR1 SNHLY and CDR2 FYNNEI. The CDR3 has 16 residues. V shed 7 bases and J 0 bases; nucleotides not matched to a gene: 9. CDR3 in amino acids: CASKPDRGGPNYGYTF. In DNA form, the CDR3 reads TGTGCCAGCAAACCCGACAGGGGGGGCCCTAACTATGGCTACACCTTC.

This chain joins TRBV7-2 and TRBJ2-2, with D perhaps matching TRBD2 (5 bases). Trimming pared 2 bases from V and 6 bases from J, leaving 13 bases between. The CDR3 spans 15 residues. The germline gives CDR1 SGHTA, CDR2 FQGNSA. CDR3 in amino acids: CASSLIPGLAGELFF. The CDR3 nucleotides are TGTGCCAGCAGCTTAATTCCAGGACTTGCCGGGGAGCTGTTTTTT.

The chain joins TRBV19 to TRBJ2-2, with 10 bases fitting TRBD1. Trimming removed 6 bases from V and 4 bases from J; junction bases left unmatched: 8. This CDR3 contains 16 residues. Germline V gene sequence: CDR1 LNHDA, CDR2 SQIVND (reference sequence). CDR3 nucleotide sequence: TGTGCCAGTAGCCGAGACAGGGGGCGCGGCACCGGGGAGCTGTTTTTT. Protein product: CASSRDRGRGTGELFF.

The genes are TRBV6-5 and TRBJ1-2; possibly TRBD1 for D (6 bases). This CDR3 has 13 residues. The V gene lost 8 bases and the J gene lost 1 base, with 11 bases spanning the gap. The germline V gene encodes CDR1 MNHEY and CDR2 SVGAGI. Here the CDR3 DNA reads TGTGCCAGCGTCATGGACAGTAACTATGGCTACACCTTC. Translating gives CASVMDSNYGYTF.

CDR3 nucleotide sequence: TGTGCCAGCAGCTTTTCCGGGGGGCGGAAGACCCAGTACTTC. It codes for CASSFSGGRKTQYF. The chain joins TRBV6-5 to TRBJ2-5; tentative D call: TRBD2 (7 bases). The CDR3 covers 14 residues. From germline, CDR1 is MNHEY and CDR2 SVGAGI. Between the trimmed V and J ends, which lost 6 bases and 6 bases, there was a span of 17 bases.

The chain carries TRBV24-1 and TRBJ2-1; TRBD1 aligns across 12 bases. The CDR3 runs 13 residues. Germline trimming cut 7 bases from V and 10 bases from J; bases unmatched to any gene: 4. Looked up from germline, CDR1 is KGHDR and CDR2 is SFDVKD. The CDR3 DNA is TGTGCCACCAGGGGACAGGGGGCAAGAGAGCAGTTCTTC. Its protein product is CATRGQGAREQFF.

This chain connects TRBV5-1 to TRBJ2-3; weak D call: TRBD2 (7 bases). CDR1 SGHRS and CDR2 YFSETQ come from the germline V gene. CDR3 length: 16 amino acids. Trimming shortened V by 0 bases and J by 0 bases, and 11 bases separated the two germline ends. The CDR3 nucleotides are TGCGCCAGCAGCTTGGAGGGGAGGGGGAGCACAGATACGCAGTATTTT. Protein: CASSLEGRGSTDTQYF.

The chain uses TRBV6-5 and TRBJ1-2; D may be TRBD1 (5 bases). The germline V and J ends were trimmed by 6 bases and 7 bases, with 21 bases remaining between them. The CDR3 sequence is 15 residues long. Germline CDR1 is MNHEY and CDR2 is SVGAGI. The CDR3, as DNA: TGTGCCAGCAGATTTGTCGCAGGGAAGGTCGGTGGCTACACCTTC. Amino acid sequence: CASRFVAGKVGGYTF.

CDR3 residues: CASKRLAGGPRDTQYF. CDR3 DNA: TGTGCCAGCAAGAGGCTAGCGGGGGGGCCAAGGGATACGCAGTATTTT. The V and J genes are TRBV7-2 and TRBJ2-3; TRBD2 agrees at 12 bases. V shed 7 bases, J shed 6 bases, and the junction held 11 bases outside the gene matches. This CDR3 contains 16 residues. Germline V lookup: CDR1 SGHTA, CDR2 FQGNSA.

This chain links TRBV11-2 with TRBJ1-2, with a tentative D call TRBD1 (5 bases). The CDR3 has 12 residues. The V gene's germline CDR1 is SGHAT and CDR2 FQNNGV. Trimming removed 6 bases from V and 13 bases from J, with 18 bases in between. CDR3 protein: CASSLKGMGGTF. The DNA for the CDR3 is TGTGCCAGCAGTTTAAAGGGGATGGGGGGCACCTTC.

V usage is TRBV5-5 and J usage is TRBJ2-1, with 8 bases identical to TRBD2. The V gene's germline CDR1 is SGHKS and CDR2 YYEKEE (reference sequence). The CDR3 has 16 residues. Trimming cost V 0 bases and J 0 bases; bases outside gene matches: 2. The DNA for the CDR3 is TGTGCCAGCAGCTTGGTCAGCGGGAGCTCCTACAATGAGCAGTTCTTC. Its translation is CASSLVSGSSYNEQFF. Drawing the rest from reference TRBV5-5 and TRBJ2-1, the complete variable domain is DAGVTQSPTHLIKTRGQQVTLRCSPISGHKSVSWYQQVLGQGPQFIFQYYEKEERGRGNFPDRFSARQFPNYSSELNVNALLLGDSALYLCASSLVSGSSYNEQFFGPGTRLTVL.

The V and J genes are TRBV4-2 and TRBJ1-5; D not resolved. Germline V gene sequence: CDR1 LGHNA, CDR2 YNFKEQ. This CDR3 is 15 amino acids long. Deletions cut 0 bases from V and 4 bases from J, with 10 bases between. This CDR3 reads CASSQDGAPNQPQHF. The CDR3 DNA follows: TGTGCCAGCAGCCAAGATGGAGCCCCAAATCAGCCCCAGCATTTT.

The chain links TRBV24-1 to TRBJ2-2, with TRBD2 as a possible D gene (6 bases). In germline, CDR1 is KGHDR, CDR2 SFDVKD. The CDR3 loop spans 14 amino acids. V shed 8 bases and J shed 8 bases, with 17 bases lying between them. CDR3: CATMPRRETGELFF. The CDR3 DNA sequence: TGTGCCACCATGCCTAGGAGGGAAACTGGGGAGCTGTTTTTT.

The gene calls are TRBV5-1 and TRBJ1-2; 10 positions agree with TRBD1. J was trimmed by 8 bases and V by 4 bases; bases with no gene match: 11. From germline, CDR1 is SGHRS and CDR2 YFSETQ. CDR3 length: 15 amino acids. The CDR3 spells CASSNVDRGQRGYTF. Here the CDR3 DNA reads TGCGCCAGCAGCAACGTTGACAGGGGGCAGAGGGGCTACACCTTC.

This chain's CDR3 is CASFNRVGGLETQYF. CDR3 nucleotide sequence: TGCGCCAGCTTCAACCGGGTGGGGGGGTTGGAGACCCAGTACTTC. The rearrangement uses TRBV5-1 and TRBJ2-5, with 7 bases lining up with TRBD2. After removal of 7 bases from V and 5 bases from J, the junction contained 14 bases not matched to a gene. The CDR3 has 15 residues. The germline V gene has CDR1 SGHRS and CDR2 YFSETQ.

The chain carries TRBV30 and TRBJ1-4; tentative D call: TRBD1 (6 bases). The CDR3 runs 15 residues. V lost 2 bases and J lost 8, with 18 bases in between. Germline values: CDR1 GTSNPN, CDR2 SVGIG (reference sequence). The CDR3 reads CAWSSRGGAREKLFF. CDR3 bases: TGTGCCTGGAGTTCGAGAGGGGGGGCGAGAGAAAAACTGTTTTTT.

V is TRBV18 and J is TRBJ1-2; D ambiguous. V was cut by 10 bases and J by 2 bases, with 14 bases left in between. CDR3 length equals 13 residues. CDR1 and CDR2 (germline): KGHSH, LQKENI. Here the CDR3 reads CATKGGGNYGYTF. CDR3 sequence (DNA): TGTGCCACGAAGGGTGGCGGGAACTATGGCTACACCTTC.

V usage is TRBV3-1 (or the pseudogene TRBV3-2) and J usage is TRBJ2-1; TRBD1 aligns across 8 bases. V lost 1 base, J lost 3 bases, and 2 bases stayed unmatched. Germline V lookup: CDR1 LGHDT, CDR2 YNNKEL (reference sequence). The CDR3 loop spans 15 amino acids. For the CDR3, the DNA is TGTGCCAGCAGCCAAGCCGGACAGGGCTACAATGAGCAGTTCTTC. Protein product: CASSQAGQGYNEQFF.

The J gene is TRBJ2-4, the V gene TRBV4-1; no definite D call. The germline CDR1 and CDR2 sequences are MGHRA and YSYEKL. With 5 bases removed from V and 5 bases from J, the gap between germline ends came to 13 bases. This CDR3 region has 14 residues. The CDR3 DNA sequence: TGCGCCAGCAGCTCCCGGGTATCGGAAAACATTCAGTACTTC. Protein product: CASSSRVSENIQYF.

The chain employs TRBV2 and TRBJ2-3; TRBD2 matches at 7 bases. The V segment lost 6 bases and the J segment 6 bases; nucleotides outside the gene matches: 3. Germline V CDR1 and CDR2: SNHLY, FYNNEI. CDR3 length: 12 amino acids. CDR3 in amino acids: CASRAGVDTQYF. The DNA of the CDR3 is TGTGCCAGCAGGGCGGGGGTGGATACGCAGTATTTT.

The CDR3 is CSSEELLDTQYF. The DNA of the CDR3 is TGCAGCTCAGAGGAGCTGTTGGATACGCAGTATTTT. This sequence joins TRBV29-1 and TRBJ2-3; D remains ambiguous. Germline V gene lookup returns CDR1 SQVTM and CDR2 ANQGSEA. V dropped 8 bases and J dropped 6 bases, with 15 bases sitting between them. The CDR3 is 12 residues long.

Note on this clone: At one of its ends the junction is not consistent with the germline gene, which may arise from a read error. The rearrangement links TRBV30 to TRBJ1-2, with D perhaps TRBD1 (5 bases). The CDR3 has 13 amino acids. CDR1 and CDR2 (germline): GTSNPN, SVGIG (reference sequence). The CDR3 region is CARSVLTVRGYTF. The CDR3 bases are TGTGCCCGGAGTGTCCTGACAGTCCGTGGCTACACCTTC. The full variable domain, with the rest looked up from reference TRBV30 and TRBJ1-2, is SQTIHQWPATLVQPVGSPLSLECTVEGTSNPNLYWYRQAAGRGLQLLFYSVGIGQISSEVPQNLSASRPQDRQFILSSKKLLLSDSGFYLCARSVLTVRGYTFGSGTRLTVV.

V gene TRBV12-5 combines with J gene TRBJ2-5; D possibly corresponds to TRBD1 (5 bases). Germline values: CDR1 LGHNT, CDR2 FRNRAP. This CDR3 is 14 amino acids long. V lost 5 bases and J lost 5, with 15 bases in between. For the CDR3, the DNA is TGTGCTAGTGGTGTAGACGACAGACGGGAGACCCAGTACTTC. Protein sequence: CASGVDDRRETQYF.

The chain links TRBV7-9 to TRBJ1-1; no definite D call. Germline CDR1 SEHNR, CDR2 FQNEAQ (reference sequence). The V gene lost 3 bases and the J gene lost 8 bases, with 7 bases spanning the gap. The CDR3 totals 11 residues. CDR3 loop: CASSFGREAFF. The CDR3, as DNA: TGTGCCAGCAGCTTTGGGAGAGAAGCTTTCTTT.